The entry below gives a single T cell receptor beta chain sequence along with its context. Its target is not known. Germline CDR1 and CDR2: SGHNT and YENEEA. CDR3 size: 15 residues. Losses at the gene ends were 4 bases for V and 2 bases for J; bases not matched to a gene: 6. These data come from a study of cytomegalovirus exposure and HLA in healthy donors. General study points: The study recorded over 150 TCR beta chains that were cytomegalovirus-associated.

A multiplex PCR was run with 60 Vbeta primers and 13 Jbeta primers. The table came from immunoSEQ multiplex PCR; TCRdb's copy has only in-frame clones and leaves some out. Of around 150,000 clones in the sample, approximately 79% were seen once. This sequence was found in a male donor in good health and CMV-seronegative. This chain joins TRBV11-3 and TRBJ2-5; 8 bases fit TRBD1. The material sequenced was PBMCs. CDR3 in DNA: TGTGCCAGCAGCTCTCCTAGGACAGGGCAAGAGACCCAGTACTTC. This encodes CASSSPRTGQETQYF.